This T cell receptor beta chain was sequenced for a study of blood T cell repertoires in COVID-19. Study context: Samples taken during acute and convalescent COVID-19 were collected in the United States, Italy and Spain.

In the authors' workflow: Reference gene primer amplification gave estimated nucleated cell counts. Produced via immunoSEQ multiplex PCR; TCRdb's table is partial and in-frame only. V and J calls and clone size are copied from that table; D and trimming were computed from the DNA. The sample includes some 160,000 clones, approximately 80% of them seen just once. Everyone who took part was roughly 18 to 89 years old, and they came from over 20 US areas. Germline assignment: CDR1 SGHTA and CDR2 FQGNSA. The CDR3 covers 13 residues. Trimming pared 2 bases from V and 8 bases from J, leaving 9 bases between.

The sequenced sample consisted of PBMCs or T cells enriched from blood (not recorded which). The chain has TRBV7-2 and TRBJ1-4; no reliable D call. This TCR came from a woman between 55 and 75 years old who had recovered from COVID-19. The CDR3 DNA is TGTGCCAGCAGCTTAAGCCTATTAGAAAAACTGTTTTTT. Translating gives CASSLSLLEKLFF.